This T cell receptor (beta chain) appears in the sequencing data of a study of OX40 agonist ivuxolimab in advanced cancers. Background on the study: Ivuxolimab, an agonistic anti-OX40 (CD134) antibody, was given to patients.

CDR3 length: 18 amino acids. V lost 6 bases to trimming and J lost 0 bases, with 22 bases between them. Germline CDR1 SGHTA, CDR2 FQGNSA. Sequencing used immunoSEQ multiplex PCR; TCRdb keeps in-frame clones, though not all of them. The sample has roughly 38,000 clones; approximately 79% are singletons. Patients with autoimmune history or systemic immunosuppression were excluded. The receptor comes from an adult with an advanced solid tumor such as melanoma, head and neck, liver or kidney cancer. Material: CD4+ or CD8+ T cells sorted from blood, obtained in a trial of the OX40 agonist ivuxolimab. The V and J genes are TRBV7-2 and TRBJ2-3; D is possibly TRBD1 (5 bases). CDR3 DNA: TGTGCCAGCAGATACAGGAGCCCCGTACGCACTAGCACAGATACGCAGTATTTT. Encoded protein: CASRYRSPVRTSTDTQYF.